The 18 T cell receptor beta chains below all came from one sample that was sequenced in a study of CD8+ T cells in alopecia areata. Reverse transcribed after extraction, RNA yielded cDNA as the sequencing template. The assay was immunoSEQ multiplex PCR, and TCRdb's table has in-frame clones only and misses some. The sample includes about 220,000 clones, about 57% seen only once; the top ten take roughly 1.6%. The treatment here: oral pan-JAK inhibitor, 5-10 mg twice daily. This sample comprised CD4+ T cells sorted from blood, obtained at week 4, from a patient treated with tofacitinib. The receptors were gathered from a human donor with alopecia areata.

The J gene is TRBJ1-4, the V gene TRBV15; no firm D call. Germline CDR1 LNHNV, CDR2 YYDKDF (reference sequence). The V end was cut by 1 base, the J end by 3 bases, with 15 bases between. There are 17 residues in the CDR3. CDR3: CATSRVLPGSANEKLFF. CDR3 DNA sequence: TGTGCCACCAGCAGAGTTCTACCAGGCTCCGCTAATGAAAAACTGTTTTTT.

This clone was recorded a few times. The chain recombines TRBV4-3 with TRBJ1-4; D might be TRBD1 (5 bases). V was pared by 0 bases and J by 1 base, with 9 bases between. Germline CDR1 LGHNA, CDR2 YSLEER. The CDR3 spans 16 residues. This CDR3 is CASSQEARGTNEKLFF. DNA for the CDR3: TGCGCCAGCAGCCAAGAAGCAAGGGGAACTAATGAAAAACTGTTTTTT.

This sequence joins TRBV29-1 and TRBJ2-7, with 7 positions matching TRBD1. V shed 5 bases, J shed 1 base, and the junction held 20 bases outside the gene matches. The CDR3 runs 18 residues. Germline V gene data show CDR1 as SQVTM and CDR2 as ANQGSEA. The chain's CDR3 is CSVRALAGGDLGSYEQYF. In DNA, the CDR3 is TGCAGCGTTCGGGCATTGGCAGGGGGTGATCTTGGGTCCTACGAGCAGTACTTC.

This clone was counted only a few times. In DNA, the CDR3 is TGTGCCAGCTTGGGACAGGGGTTGGCCGGGGAGCTGTTTTTT. Protein product: CASLGQGLAGELFF. The V and J genes are TRBV6-5 and TRBJ2-2; 10 bases are a match to TRBD1. CDR1 is MNHEY and CDR2 is SVGAGI in the germline V gene. The V gene end was trimmed by 8 bases and the J gene end by 6 bases; junction bases not matched to a gene: 6. CDR3 length: 14 amino acids.

V usage is TRBV7-9 and J usage is TRBJ1-1; no clear D gene. The length of the CDR3 is 13 residues. With 2 bases removed from V and 4 bases from J, the gap between germline ends came to 8 bases. The germline V gene encodes CDR1 SEHNR and CDR2 FQNEAQ (reference sequence). The CDR3 nucleotides read TGTGCCAGCAGCTTATTTGGGAGCACTGAAGCTTTCTTT. It specifies CASSLFGSTEAFF.

The gene calls are TRBV7-2 and TRBJ2-7, with no clear D. With 5 bases removed from V and 2 bases from J, the gap between germline ends came to 13 bases. Germline values: CDR1 SGHTA, CDR2 FQGNSA. CDR3 length: 14 amino acids. The CDR3 coding sequence is TGTGCCAGCAGCACAACGGACGGGCCCTACGAGCAGTACTTC. Encoded protein: CASSTTDGPYEQYF.

This clone turned up a few times. The V and J genes are TRBV6-5 and TRBJ2-3; 7 nucleotides agree with TRBD1. Germline loops: CDR1 MNHEY, CDR2 SVGAGI. V gave up 5 bases and J gave up 6 bases; unmatched junction bases: 8. The CDR3 is 14 residues long. CDR3 bases: TGTGCCAGCAGTGTTCGACAGGGTGGGGATACGCAGTATTTT. Residues: CASSVRQGGDTQYF.

V is TRBV30 and J is TRBJ2-5; TRBD1 is a possible D gene (6 bases). The CDR3 length is 14 residues. CDR1 GTSNPN and CDR2 SVGIG come from the germline V gene (reference sequence). V was pared by 0 bases and J by 5 bases, with 13 bases between. The CDR3 protein is CAWSVAGVEETQYF. CDR3 sequence (DNA): TGTGCCTGGAGTGTAGCAGGGGTGGAGGAGACCCAGTACTTC.

The J gene is TRBJ2-2, the V gene TRBV29-1, with a weak D call TRBD1 (5 bases). The germline gives CDR1 SQVTM, CDR2 ANQGSEA. V lost 6 bases and J 4 bases, leaving 15 bases between the germline ends. The CDR3 sequence is 14 residues long. The CDR3: CSVYTQGSTGELFF. CDR3 in DNA: TGCAGCGTCTACACCCAGGGTTCCACCGGGGAGCTGTTTTTT.

The chain carries TRBV7-3 and TRBJ1-1; D is ambiguous. The V gene's germline CDR1 is SGHTA and CDR2 FQGTGA. CDR3 length: 13 residues. V lost 4 bases and J 1 base, leaving 7 bases between the germline ends. CDR3 region: CASSSSRNTEAFF. For the CDR3, the DNA is TGTGCCAGCAGCTCGTCGAGGAACACTGAAGCTTTCTTT.

This clone has just a few counts. The V call is TRBV30, the J call TRBJ1-2; 7 bases are shared with TRBD1. Germline-derived CDR1 and CDR2 are GTSNPN and SVGIG (reference sequence). Unmatched junction bases numbered 17, after V lost 7 bases and J lost 6 bases. This CDR3 contains 15 residues. CDR3 sequence (DNA): TGTGCCTACCCACATGGACAGGCGCTTAGGGATGGCTACACCTTC. This codes for CAYPHGQALRDGYTF. The entire variable domain, with the rest obtained from reference TRBV30 and TRBJ1-2, is as follows: SQTIHQWPATLVQPVGSPLSLECTVEGTSNPNLYWYRQAAGRGLQLLFYSVGIGQISSEVPQNLSASRPQDRQFILSSKKLLLSDSGFYLCAYPHGQALRDGYTFGSGTRLTVV.

The rearrangement joins TRBV11-2 to TRBJ1-2; D gene unclear. Between the trimmed V and J ends, which lost 6 bases and 9 bases, there was a span of 17 bases. The germline V gene has CDR1 SGHAT and CDR2 FQNNGV. There are 13 residues in the CDR3. The chain's CDR3 is CASSAIAGRRYTF. The CDR3 coding sequence is TGTGCCAGCAGTGCCATCGCTGGGAGACGCTACACCTTC.

The chain carries TRBV6-1 and TRBJ2-2, with D possibly being TRBD1 (6 bases). In germline, CDR1 is MNHNS, CDR2 SASEGT. Deletions cut 2 bases from V and 7 bases from J, with 11 bases between. There are 14 residues in the CDR3. CDR3 in DNA: TGTGCCAGCAGTGAACTTCAGGGGATCGGGGAGCTGTTTTTT. Residues: CASSELQGIGELFF.

This clone has only a few counts. The chain recombines TRBV5-1 with TRBJ2-3, with a tentative D call TRBD2 (6 bases). This CDR3 region has 14 residues. Per the germline V gene, CDR1 is SGHRS and CDR2 is YFSETQ. Trimming stripped 7 bases from V and 2 bases from J, with 14 bases between. CDR3 nucleotide sequence: TGCGCCAGCGGGGAGGAGCGACACACAGATACGCAGTATTTT. It is translated as CASGEERHTDTQYF.

In this sample, this clone turned up a few times. CDR3 nucleotide sequence: TGCGCCAGCAGCCAAGATCCCGGGGGGGCCAAAACAGATACGCAGTATTTT. Translation: CASSQDPGGAKTDTQYF. The chain uses TRBV4-3 and TRBJ2-3, with 8 bases aligning to TRBD2. CDR1 and CDR2 (germline): LGHNA, YSLEER. The CDR3 contains 17 residues. Trimming took 0 bases from V and 3 from J; bases not matched to a gene: 8.

V and J are TRBV6-6 and TRBJ1-2; no definite D call. In germline, CDR1 is MNHNY, CDR2 SVGAGI (reference sequence). CDR3 length: 13 amino acids. Trimming left V 4 bases short and J 11 bases short, with 17 bases between. CDR3 sequence: CASSFSEGSRYTF. DNA of the CDR3: TGTGCCAGCAGTTTTTCAGAGGGCAGCAGATACACCTTC.

This clone has only a few counts. The rearrangement links TRBV6-6 to TRBJ1-2, with a possible D match to TRBD1 (5 bases). V lost 6 bases and J 3 bases, leaving 14 bases between the germline ends. CDR1 and CDR2 (germline): MNHNY, SVGAGI (reference sequence). The CDR3 length is 14 residues. The CDR3 spells CASSPRVGDYGYTF. CDR3 in DNA: TGTGCCAGCAGCCCCAGGGTAGGGGACTATGGCTACACCTTC.

For this clone: This sample also contains other DNA sequences that code for the same CDR3. This rearrangement joins TRBV30 to TRBJ1-5; weak D call: TRBD1 (5 bases). Germline CDR1 is GTSNPN and CDR2 is SVGIG (reference sequence). V was trimmed by 0 bases and J by 6 bases, leaving 9 bases between them. The CDR3 loop spans 13 amino acids. The CDR3 sequence is CAWSVQGGQPQHF. The CDR3 nucleotides are TGTGCCTGGAGTGTCCAGGGCGGTCAGCCCCAGCATTTT.